This TCR beta chain stems from a study of T-cell reconstitution after alpha-beta-depleted transplantation in children. The germline CDR1 and CDR2 sequences are DFQATT and SNEGSKA (reference sequence). V was pared by 6 bases and J by 4 bases, with 8 bases of the junction left unmatched. This CDR3 comprises 14 residues. General study points: When one year had passed after transplant, most T-cell counts and diversity came from newly produced T cells.

A word on this clonotype: Antigen unknown.

This sample's TCRbeta library carried unique molecular identifier barcodes. TCRdb re-called the PCR reads through MiXCR, storing one row per CDR3 protein. The data hold roughly 120,000 distinct CDR3 sequences, with about 9.4% observed a single time. The chain has TRBV20-1 and TRBJ2-2; 7 nucleotides agree with TRBD1. The TCR sequence derives from a boy younger than 10 with acute lymphoblastic leukemia, due to receive a stem cell transplant. The sample was PBMCs, taken before TCRalphabeta/CD19-depleted stem cell transplant. The CDR3 sequence: CSAKTGLFTGELFF. The CDR3 bases are TGCAGTGCAAAGACAGGGTTGTTCACCGGGGAGCTGTTTTTT.